This T cell receptor beta chain was identified in a study of blood T cell repertoires in COVID-19 (dated by TCRdb to about 2020). Broadly, across the study: Collaborator samples came from the United States, Italy and Spain and covered acute and convalescent phases of COVID-19. The material from the prospective study consisted of cDNA or gDNA derived from T cells, B-cell-depleted T cells, or PBMCs. Subjects who had been exposed to COVID-19, were actively infected with it, or had recovered from it provided the deeply sampled blood TCRbeta repertoires that made up the dataset. The repertoires were released in a freely available public database intended as a resource for research on the immune response to SARS-CoV-2. Samples came from the ongoing ImmuneRACE study (first 160 participants) plus 1,254 subjects from 6 global collaborators. A de-identified subject ID, COVID-19 status, age in years and sex were almost always included in the sample metadata. Where HLA class I and class II types were available, the types were taken from metadata supplied by the sample provider, not from assay-based typing.

What the work shows at the level of the full study, not this receptor alone: Clinical and demographic metadata were provided uncurated, with the amount varying by source and participant.

TCRbeta CDR3 regions were amplified from genomic DNA by means of the immunoSEQ Assay, a bias-controlled multiplex PCR. The original pipeline was this. Nucleated cell counts per sample were estimated from amplification of reference gene primers within the assay. To quantify the absolute abundance of each unique TCRbeta CDR3 rearrangement, sequence reads were collapsed and filtered. Productive Simpson clonality was computed per sample as the square root of Simpson's diversity index over productive rearrangements. TCRdb mirrors the immuneACCESS table, restricted to in-frame sequences. Some clones are absent from its copies; in checked studies, under half trace to an unresolved V gene, and the reason for the others is unknown. The V and J calls and clone size were taken over from that table, and D and trimming were inferred from the DNA. This sample gives some 150,000 clones in total; about nine tenths of them show up just once. About 2.1% of the sample lies in the top ten.

This clone was observed a few times. Its antigen has not been determined. No per-base quality is available; no much larger clone lies one base away. Each collaborating institution followed its own protocols to collect whole blood in K2EDTA tubes. For TCRbeta analysis, collaborators shipped samples in one of three forms: frozen whole blood, isolated PBMCs, or DNA extracted from either of those sample types. This TCR was sampled from a human donor in a cohort sampled during active COVID-19. Sequencing input: peripheral blood.

The nucleotides are TGTGCCACCAGCAGACCGAATCGCGGACCCCAGCATTTT. This encodes CATSRPNRGPQHF. The rearranged chain carries TRBV15 and TRBJ1-5, with the D gene not clear enough to name. The junction carries 12 bases between V and J, which are trimmed by 2 bases and 10 bases respectively. The CDR3 goes from the cysteine to the phenylalanine over 13 residues. The read is trimmed to its CDR3 DNA, 39 bases read in frame from base 1. Per the germline V gene (reference sequence), LNHNV is the CDR1 and YYDKDF is the CDR2.